The entry that follows covers one T cell receptor (beta chain) sequence. In this sample, this clone turned up a few times. Its antigen has not been determined. Base qualities are not recorded, but no much larger clone differs from it by a single base. Libraries were prepared through the immunoSEQ multiplex PCR assay. Concerning the study's data processing: A statistical classification framework was built to diagnose cytomegalovirus status from the catalog of TCR beta chain sequences. The table comes from immuneACCESS by way of TCRdb, which keeps in-frame sequences with V and J called. Part of the clones is missing from these tables; in studies checked, under half for an unresolved V gene and the rest for unknown reasons. The V and J calls and clone size come from that table; D and trimming were worked out from the DNA. This sample gives 50,000 to 65,000 clones in total; almost 97% of them show up just once. Of the sample, roughly 1.2% falls within the top ten clones.

This sample was included in a study of cytomegalovirus exposure and HLA in healthy donors (dated by TCRdb to between 2016 and 2019). Describing the broader study: A later analysis indicated that the 90 to 150 validation repertoires were generated on the platform also employed for the roughly 720 repertoires of the first cohort. High-throughput TCR immunosequencing, statistical association of individual TCRs with disease status, and machine learning were combined to predict cytomegalovirus infection status. A separate validation cohort of some 130 different subjects was used in addition to the approximately 670-subject first cohort. The study was designed to test whether signatures of past pathogen exposure could be identified by cataloging public T cell receptors.

Reading from cysteine to phenylalanine, the CDR3 counts 13 amino acids. Only CDR3 DNA remains: 39 bases, in frame from the first base. The germline V gene specifies SNHLY as CDR1 and FYNNEI as CDR2. Relative to germline, V is missing 8 bases and J is missing 6 bases, with 7 bases of the junction outside any gene match. Here is what the overall study found, with its caveats: Most TCR sequences were observed very rarely across donors, whereas some public TCRs were present in many individuals. Subsequent analysis determined that TCRs grouped into clusters in the first cohort also showed a tendency toward co-occurrence across the 120 validation repertoires, and 85% to 95% of cluster scores exceeded 0. In both the original and validation cohorts, the classifier was reported to diagnose cytomegalovirus status with high specificity and sensitivity. The validation cohort had no HLA typing available for a later analysis, so co-occurrence within that cohort was assessed over all 130 or so repertoires. Three of the identified cytomegalovirus-associated TCR beta chains were confirmed in vitro to be specific for cytomegalovirus antigens. The study gave a list of some 150 TCR beta chains associated with cytomegalovirus. The authors suggested that the approach could potentially be extended to other disease states and immunological phenotypes.

Separate from the roughly 650-subject first cohort, the validation cohort of about 120 subjects was the group to which the donors belonged. The sequence was collected from a woman between 18 and 29 years old in good health and CMV-seronegative. This chain joins TRBV2 to TRBJ2-7, with 10 junctional bases fitting TRBD1. Sequencing used PBMCs. DNA sequence: TGTGCCAGCCTGGGACAGGGGAGGAGCGAGCAGTACTTC. This codes for CASLGQGRSEQYF.